A single sample gave rise to the 27 T cell receptor beta chains below, sequenced in a study of somatic mutations in cytotoxic T cells in rheumatoid arthritis. Measured with immunoSEQ multiplex PCR; TCRdb has only the in-frame clones, and not every one. The table includes roughly 15,000 clones, 78% detected once. The specimen was CD8+ T cells sorted from blood. These receptors came from an adult with rheumatoid arthritis.

The sample holds a few counts of this clone. This chain uses TRBV14 with TRBJ2-7; tentative D call: TRBD1 (5 bases). V gave up 1 base and J gave up 9 bases, with 10 bases separating them. The germline V gene encodes CDR1 SGHDN and CDR2 FVKESK. CDR3 length: 12 residues. The CDR3 region has the DNA TGTGCCAGCAGCCAAGGGGGCGTCGTGCAGTACTTC. Its translation: CASSQGGVVQYF.

The chain links TRBV6-5 to TRBJ2-1; D perhaps matches TRBD1 (6 bases). The germline gives CDR1 MNHEY, CDR2 SVGAGI. The CDR3 length is 13 residues. Deletions cut 10 bases from V and 5 bases from J, with 15 bases between. The chain's CDR3 is CATGTPNNNEQFF. The CDR3 bases are TGTGCCACCGGGACACCTAATAACAATGAGCAGTTCTTC.

This clone was detected only a few times. This chain connects TRBV7-9 to TRBJ2-7; D is tentatively TRBD1 or TRBD2 (5 bases each). V was cut by 2 bases and J by 2 bases, with 10 bases left in between. This CDR3 has 14 residues. Germline V lookup: CDR1 SEHNR, CDR2 FQNEAQ (reference sequence). For the CDR3, the DNA is TGTGCCAGCAGCTTACCCGGGACGCCCTACGAGCAGTACTTC. Encoded protein: CASSLPGTPYEQYF. The variable domain in full, with the rest retrieved from reference TRBV7-9 and TRBJ2-7, is DTGVSQNPRHKITKRGQNVTFRCDPISEHNRLYWYRQTLGQGPEFLTYFQNEAQLEKSRLLSDRFSAERPKGSFSTLEIQRTEQGDSAMYLCASSLPGTPYEQYFGPGTRLTVT.

V gene TRBV5-8 combines with J gene TRBJ1-5; TRBD1 is a possible D gene (5 bases). Germline lookup yields CDR1 SGHTS and CDR2 YDEGEE. This CDR3 comprises 13 residues. V was cut by 4 bases and J by 7 bases, with 12 bases left in between. Here the CDR3 DNA reads TGTGCCAGCAGCCCCCGGGGACCGCAGCCCCAGCATTTT. As protein: CASSPRGPQPQHF.

DNA of the CDR3: TGCAGCGTCGACAGGGGGAAAGAGACCCAGTACTTC. This codes for CSVDRGKETQYF. This chain joins TRBV29-1 and TRBJ2-5; 9 bases agree with TRBD1. The CDR3 contains 12 residues. J gave up 3 bases and V 6 bases, and 2 bases lay outside the gene matches. Germline V gene data show CDR1 as SQVTM and CDR2 as ANQGSEA.

This clone was picked up one time. The chain has TRBV10-1 and TRBJ2-1; TRBD2 aligns across 11 bases. J gave up 8 bases and V 4 bases, and 7 bases lay outside the gene matches. The CDR3 has 15 residues. CDR1 is WNHNN and CDR2 is SYGVQD in the germline V gene (reference sequence). The CDR3 region has the DNA TGCGCCAGCAGTGGTCTAGCGGGGGGCGGATATGAGCAGTTCTTC. This encodes CASSGLAGGGYEQFF.

The rearrangement joins TRBV19 to TRBJ2-7; the D is unclear. V lost 5 bases, J lost 7 bases, and 12 bases lay in between. This CDR3 is 12 amino acids long. From germline, CDR1 is LNHDA and CDR2 SQIVND (reference sequence). In nucleotides, the CDR3 is TGTGCCAGTAGTCCGCCATCCTGGGAGCAGTACTTC. Its translation: CASSPPSWEQYF. Together with reference TRBV19 and TRBJ2-7, the CDR3 gives the full variable domain: DGGITQSPKYLFRKEGQNVTLSCEQNLNHDAMYWYRQDPGQGLRLIYYSQIVNDFQKGDIAEGYSVSREKKESFPLTVTSAQKNPTAFYLCASSPPSWEQYFGPGTRLTVT.

This chain uses TRBV4-2 with TRBJ1-6; D gene uncertain. The germline gives CDR1 LGHNA, CDR2 YNFKEQ. This CDR3 contains 16 residues. Trimming stripped 0 bases from V and 1 base from J, with 7 bases between. The CDR3 sequence: CASSQEWGSYNSPLHF. The CDR3 coding sequence is TGTGCCAGCAGCCAAGAGTGGGGTTCCTATAATTCACCCCTCCACTTT.

This rearrangement joins TRBV6-6 to TRBJ1-1; the D is unclear. Germline V gene sequence: CDR1 MNHNY, CDR2 SVGAGI (reference sequence). The CDR3 has 13 residues. Trimming removed 5 bases at V and 1 base at J, with 8 bases between. In nucleotides, the CDR3 is TGTGCCAGCAGTCAGAGGGAGAACACTGAAGCTTTCTTT. This encodes CASSQRENTEAFF.

This clone occurred once. This rearrangement joins TRBV7-9 to TRBJ1-1; a weak D match, TRBD1 (6 bases). Trimming stripped 11 bases from V and 1 base from J, with 14 bases between. The CDR3 covers 13 residues. CDR1 and CDR2 from the germline V gene are SEHNR and FQNEAQ (reference sequence). The CDR3 DNA reads as TGTGCCGGGCGAAACAGGGAGAACACTGAAGCTTTCTTT. It yields the protein CAGRNRENTEAFF.

There are a few counts of this clone. The V gene is TRBV7-9, the J gene TRBJ2-7; D is uncertain. The germline V gene encodes CDR1 SEHNR and CDR2 FQNEAQ (reference sequence). Trimming removed 3 bases at V and 5 bases at J, with 5 bases between. This CDR3 spans 11 amino acids. In DNA form, the CDR3 reads TGTGCCAGCAGCTTCGATGACGAGCAGTACTTC. Amino acids: CASSFDDEQYF.

The J gene is TRBJ1-1, the V gene TRBV7-2; D may be TRBD1 (6 bases). V was pared by 4 bases and J by 1 base, with 10 bases between. The CDR3 runs 14 residues. Germline assignment: CDR1 SGHTA and CDR2 FQGNSA. The CDR3 DNA reads TGTGCCAGCAGCTCGGGACAATGGAACACTGAAGCTTTCTTT. This gives the protein CASSSGQWNTEAFF.

This clone was detected only a few times. The chain joins TRBV6-1 to TRBJ2-2; 10 bases match TRBD1. The J segment lost 3 bases and the V segment lost 7 bases, leaving 2 bases of the junction unmatched. The CDR3 extends over 14 amino acids. Germline assignment: CDR1 MNHNS and CDR2 SASEGT. As DNA, the CDR3 is TGTGCCAGCATGGGACAGGGGCACACCGGGGAGCTGTTTTTT. It encodes CASMGQGHTGELFF.

The genes are TRBV29-1 and TRBJ2-3, with 7 bases matching TRBD2. Germline V gene sequence: CDR1 SQVTM, CDR2 ANQGSEA. This CDR3 spans 14 amino acids. The J segment lost 4 bases and the V segment lost 6 bases, leaving 10 bases of the junction unmatched. The CDR3 loop is CSVAFRTSPDTQYF. The CDR3 coding sequence is TGCAGCGTAGCCTTTCGGACTAGTCCAGATACGCAGTATTTT.

In its sample, this clone ranks as medium-sized. The gene calls are TRBV7-9 and TRBJ2-1; a possible D gene is TRBD1 (5 bases). CDR3 length: 14 amino acids. Germline assignment: CDR1 SEHNR and CDR2 FQNEAQ (reference sequence). V dropped 4 bases and J dropped 6 bases, with 13 bases sitting between them. The CDR3 spells CASSSPQGFNEQFF. The CDR3 nucleotides are TGTGCCAGCAGCTCCCCCCAGGGTTTCAATGAGCAGTTCTTC.

Here the CDR3 reads CASSQVAYNSPLHF. The CDR3, as DNA: TGTGCCAGCAGCCAGGTCGCCTATAATTCACCCCTCCACTTT. The J gene is TRBJ1-6, the V gene TRBV14; D not certain. The CDR3 has 14 residues. The germline V and J ends were trimmed by 3 bases and 2 bases, with 5 bases remaining between them. Germline CDR1 is SGHDN and CDR2 is FVKESK.

This rearrangement joins TRBV14 to TRBJ2-2; D is unclear. Trimming stripped 1 base from V and 0 bases from J, with 15 bases between. This CDR3 comprises 18 residues. Germline CDR1 and CDR2: SGHDN and FVKESK. CDR3 sequence reads: CASSQVPEWRPNTGELFF. The CDR3 coding sequence is TGTGCCAGCAGCCAAGTTCCAGAATGGCGGCCGAACACCGGGGAGCTGTTTTTT.

The V call is TRBV6-5, the J call TRBJ2-2; a weak D match, TRBD2 (6 bases). The CDR3 totals 13 residues. Per the germline V gene, CDR1 is MNHEY and CDR2 is SVGAGI. Trimming took off 2 bases at V and 5 bases at J, with 6 bases between the two ends. CDR3 amino acids: CASSYGRTGELFF. In DNA, the CDR3 is TGTGCCAGCAGTTACGGGAGGACCGGGGAGCTGTTTTTT.

The rearrangement joins TRBV10-1 to TRBJ2-5, with unresolved D. With 10 bases removed from V and 7 bases from J, the gap between germline ends came to 19 bases. The CDR3 runs to 13 residues. The germline gives CDR1 WNHNN, CDR2 SYGVQD (reference sequence). Here the CDR3 reads CATRRPQLATQYF. The CDR3 DNA reads TGCGCCACCCGCCGGCCTCAACTTGCGACCCAGTACTTC.

This rearrangement joins TRBV7-8 to TRBJ1-1, with D possibly TRBD1 on 6 matching bases. V was clipped by 1 base and J by 3 bases, with 18 bases between them. CDR3 size: 17 residues. Germline CDR1 is SGHVS and CDR2 is FQNEAQ. The CDR3 bases are TGTGCCAGCAGCTTAGAGTGGTGGGCGACAGGAGACACTGAAGCTTTCTTT. Protein sequence: CASSLEWWATGDTEAFF. Filled out from reference TRBV7-8 and TRBJ1-1, the complete variable domain reads GAGVSQSPRYKVAKRGQDVALRCDPISGHVSLFWYQQALGQGPEFLTYFQNEAQLDKSGLPSDRFFAERPEGSVSTLKIQRTQQEDSAVYLCASSLEWWATGDTEAFFGQGTRLTVV.

This clone was seen only once. The rearrangement joins TRBV13 to TRBJ2-7; no definite D call. Germline V gene sequence: CDR1 PRHDT, CDR2 FYEKMQ (reference sequence). The V and J ends lost 5 bases and 0 bases respectively, with 14 bases between them. This CDR3 has 15 residues. CDR3 bases: TGTGCCAGCAGCCCGAACCGACTGTACTCCTACGAGCAGTACTTC. It translates to CASSPNRLYSYEQYF.

The CDR3 loop reads CASSPLRDRGSEQYF. In DNA, the CDR3 is TGTGCCAGCAGCCCCCTCCGGGACAGGGGATCGGAGCAGTACTTC. The chain joins TRBV5-6 to TRBJ2-7; TRBD1 matches at 10 bases. Looked up from germline, CDR1 is SGHDT and CDR2 is YYEEEE. J gave up 7 bases and V 4 bases, and 11 bases lay outside the gene matches. The CDR3 contains 15 residues. Combining the CDR3 with reference TRBV5-6 and TRBJ2-7 gives the whole variable domain DAGVTQSPTHLIKTRGQQVTLRCSPKSGHDTVSWYQQALGQGPQFIFQYYEEEERQRGNFPDRFSGHQFPNYSSELNVNALLLGDSALYLCASSPLRDRGSEQYFGPGTRLTVT.

This clone was recorded once. The J gene is TRBJ1-6, the V gene TRBV5-6; TRBD1 aligns across 9 bases. Germline CDR1 and CDR2: SGHDT and YYEEEE. V dropped 2 bases and J dropped 8; count of bases not matched to a gene: 8. The length of the CDR3 is 16 residues. The CDR3 reads CASSFGRQGGHSPLHF. Written as DNA, the CDR3 is TGTGCCAGCAGCTTTGGTAGACAGGGGGGGCATTCACCCCTCCACTTT.

This rearrangement joins TRBV7-6 to TRBJ2-5, with D perhaps TRBD1 (6 bases). The CDR3 is 16 amino acids. In germline, CDR1 is SGHVS, CDR2 FNYEAQ. Trimming removed 1 base at V and 4 bases at J, with 16 bases between. The CDR3 DNA reads as TGTGCCAGCAGCTTAGAACAGGGTAGAATGTCAGAGACCCAGTACTTC. Protein: CASSLEQGRMSETQYF.

The V and J genes are TRBV30 and TRBJ2-7; D may correspond to TRBD1 or TRBD2 (5 bases each). The CDR3 is made up of 14 amino acids. Trimming pared 3 bases from V and 0 bases from J, leaving 12 bases between. From germline, CDR1 is GTSNPN and CDR2 SVGIG (reference sequence). DNA of the CDR3: TGTGCCTGGAGGTCCGGGACCATCTCCTACGAGCAGTACTTC. Residues: CAWRSGTISYEQYF. The variable domain in full, completed from reference TRBV30 and TRBJ2-7, reads SQTIHQWPATLVQPVGSPLSLECTVEGTSNPNLYWYRQAAGRGLQLLFYSVGIGQISSEVPQNLSASRPQDRQFILSSKKLLLSDSGFYLCAWRSGTISYEQYFGPGTRLTVT.

V is TRBV28 and J is TRBJ2-7; D might be TRBD1 (5 bases). The CDR3 covers 17 residues. The germline V gene has CDR1 MDHEN and CDR2 SYDVKM. Trimming took off 3 bases at V and 3 bases at J, with 21 bases between the two ends. CDR3: CASSFPLDSPDLYEQYF. CDR3 nucleotide sequence: TGTGCCAGCAGTTTCCCTCTTGACAGTCCGGATCTCTACGAGCAGTACTTC.

The V gene is TRBV12-5, the J gene TRBJ2-7; D perhaps matches TRBD2 (6 bases). V dropped 3 bases and J dropped 4 bases, with 16 bases sitting between them. Germline CDR1 reads LGHNT; CDR2 reads FRNRAP. The CDR3 totals 15 residues. The CDR3 protein is CASGFSPGVMYEQYF. Here the CDR3 DNA reads TGTGCTAGTGGTTTTTCCCCGGGAGTAATGTACGAGCAGTACTTC.